This T cell receptor (beta chain) was sequenced during a study of blood T cell repertoires in COVID-19. Whole-study context: The United States, Italy and Spain were the sources of the acute and convalescent COVID-19 samples.

TCRdb keeps only in-frame clones here, not all; method: immunoSEQ multiplex PCR. This table has over 120,000 clones, approximately 80% appearing once. The CDR3 runs 17 residues. V was trimmed by 7 bases and J by 5 bases, leaving 27 bases between them. The germline V gene encodes CDR1 SGHDT and CDR2 YYEEEE. This receptor was taken from an elderly woman with active or convalescent COVID-19. V is TRBV5-6 and J is TRBJ1-2; D remains unclear. The specimen sequenced was peripheral blood. CDR3 amino acids: CASVEGLDGGKVYGYTF. The CDR3 DNA reads TGTGCCAGCGTGGAGGGTTTGGACGGAGGGAAGGTGTATGGCTACACCTTC.